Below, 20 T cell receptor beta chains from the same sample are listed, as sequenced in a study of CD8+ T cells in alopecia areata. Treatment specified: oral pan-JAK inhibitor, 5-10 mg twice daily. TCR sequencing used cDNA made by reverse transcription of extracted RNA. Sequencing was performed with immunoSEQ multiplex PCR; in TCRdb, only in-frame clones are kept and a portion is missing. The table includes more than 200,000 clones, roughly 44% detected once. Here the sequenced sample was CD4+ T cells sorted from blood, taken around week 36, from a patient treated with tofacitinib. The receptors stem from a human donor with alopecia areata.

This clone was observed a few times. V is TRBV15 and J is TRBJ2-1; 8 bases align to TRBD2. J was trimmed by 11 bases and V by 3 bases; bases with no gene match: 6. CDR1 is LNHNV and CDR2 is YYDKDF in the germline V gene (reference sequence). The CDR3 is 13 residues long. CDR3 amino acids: CATSSGSGTKQFF. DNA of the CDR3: TGTGCCACCAGCAGCGGTAGCGGGACCAAGCAGTTCTTC.

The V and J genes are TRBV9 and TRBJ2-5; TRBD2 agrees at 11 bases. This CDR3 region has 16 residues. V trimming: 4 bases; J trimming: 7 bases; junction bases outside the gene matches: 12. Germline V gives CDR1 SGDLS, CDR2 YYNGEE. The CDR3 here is CASSPRALAGVMTQYF. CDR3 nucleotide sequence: TGTGCCAGCAGCCCCCGAGCACTAGCGGGAGTCATGACCCAGTACTTC.

The DNA of the CDR3 is TGCAGCGCAACAGGGAGCACTGAAGCTTTCTTT. It translates to CSATGSTEAFF. This chain links TRBV29-1 with TRBJ1-1; D may be TRBD1 (6 bases). CDR1 SQVTM and CDR2 ANQGSEA come from the germline V gene. The CDR3 is 11 amino acids. Trimming removed 7 bases from V and 4 bases from J, with 10 bases in between.

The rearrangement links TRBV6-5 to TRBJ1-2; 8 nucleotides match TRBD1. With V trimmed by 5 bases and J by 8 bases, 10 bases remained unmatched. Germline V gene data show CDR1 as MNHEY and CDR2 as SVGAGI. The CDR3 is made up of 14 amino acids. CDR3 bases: TGTGCCAGCAGTACCCCGGGACAGGTCGGCGGCTACACCTTC. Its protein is CASSTPGQVGGYTF.

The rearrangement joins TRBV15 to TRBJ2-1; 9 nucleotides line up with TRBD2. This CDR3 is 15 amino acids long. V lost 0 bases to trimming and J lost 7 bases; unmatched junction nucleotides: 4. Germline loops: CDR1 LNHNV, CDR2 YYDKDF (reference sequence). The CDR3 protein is CATSRDLAGRNEQFF. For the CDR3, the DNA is TGTGCCACCAGCAGAGACCTAGCGGGACGGAATGAGCAGTTCTTC.

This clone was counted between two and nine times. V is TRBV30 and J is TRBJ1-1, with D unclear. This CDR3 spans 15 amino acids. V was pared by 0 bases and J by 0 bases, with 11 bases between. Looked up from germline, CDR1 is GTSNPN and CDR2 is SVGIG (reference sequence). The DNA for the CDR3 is TGTGCCTGGAGTGTACAGCTCAATATGAACACTGAAGCTTTCTTT. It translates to CAWSVQLNMNTEAFF. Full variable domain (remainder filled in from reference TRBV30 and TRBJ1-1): SQTIHQWPATLVQPVGSPLSLECTVEGTSNPNLYWYRQAAGRGLQLLFYSVGIGQISSEVPQNLSASRPQDRQFILSSKKLLLSDSGFYLCAWSVQLNMNTEAFFGQGTRLTVV.

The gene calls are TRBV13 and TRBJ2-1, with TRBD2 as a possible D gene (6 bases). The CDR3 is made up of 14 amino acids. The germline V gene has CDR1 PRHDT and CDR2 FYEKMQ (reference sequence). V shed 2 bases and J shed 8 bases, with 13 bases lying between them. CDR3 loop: CASSLKEGVDEQFF. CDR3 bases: TGTGCCAGCAGCTTAAAGGAGGGAGTTGATGAGCAGTTCTTC.

CDR3 protein: CASSLEDGIQYF. In DNA form, the CDR3 reads TGTGCCAGCAGCTTGGAGGATGGCATTCAGTACTTC. The chain carries TRBV7-2 and TRBJ2-4, with D perhaps TRBD2 (5 bases). Germline V gene lookup returns CDR1 SGHTA and CDR2 FQGNSA. The CDR3 loop spans 12 amino acids. Trimming took off 3 bases at V and 9 bases at J, with 9 bases between the two ends. Full variable domain (rest looked up from reference TRBV7-2 and TRBJ2-4): GAGVSQSPSNKVTEKGKDVELRCDPISGHTALYWYRQSLGQGLEFLIYFQGNSAPDKSGLPSDRFSAERTGGSVSTLTIQRTQQEDSAVYLCASSLEDGIQYFGAGTRLSVL.

Here the CDR3 reads CASRPRGTGELFF. CDR3 DNA sequence: TGTGCCAGCAGGCCACGGGGGACCGGGGAGCTGTTTTTT. The chain uses TRBV6-5 and TRBJ2-2, with D possibly being TRBD2 (6 bases). The CDR3 extends over 13 amino acids. Germline V gene data show CDR1 as MNHEY and CDR2 as SVGAGI. The V gene lost 6 bases and the J gene lost 5 bases, with 10 bases spanning the gap.

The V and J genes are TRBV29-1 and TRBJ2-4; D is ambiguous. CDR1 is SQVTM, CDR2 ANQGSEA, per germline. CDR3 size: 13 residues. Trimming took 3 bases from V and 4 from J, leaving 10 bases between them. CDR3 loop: CSVDGHQKNIQYF. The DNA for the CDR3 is TGCAGCGTTGACGGTCACCAAAAAAACATTCAGTACTTC.

CDR3 sequence: CASRGVSSGANVLTF. CDR3 DNA: TGTGCCAGCAGGGGAGTAAGCTCTGGGGCCAACGTCCTGACTTTC. The V call is TRBV28, the J call TRBJ2-6, with D tentatively TRBD2 (5 bases). CDR1 and CDR2 from the germline V gene are MDHEN and SYDVKM. There are 15 residues in the CDR3. Trimming took off 6 bases at V and 0 bases at J, with 9 bases between the two ends.

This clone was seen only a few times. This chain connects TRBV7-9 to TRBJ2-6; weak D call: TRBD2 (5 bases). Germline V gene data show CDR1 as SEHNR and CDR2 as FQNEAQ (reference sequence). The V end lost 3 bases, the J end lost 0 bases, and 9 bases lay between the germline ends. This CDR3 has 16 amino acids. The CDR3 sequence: CASSLGVGSGANVLTF. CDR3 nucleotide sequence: TGTGCCAGCAGCTTGGGAGTGGGCTCTGGGGCCAACGTCCTGACTTTC.

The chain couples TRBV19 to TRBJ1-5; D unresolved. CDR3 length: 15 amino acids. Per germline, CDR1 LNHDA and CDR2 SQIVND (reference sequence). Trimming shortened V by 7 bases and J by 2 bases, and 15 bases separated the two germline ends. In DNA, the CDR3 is TGTGCCAGTAATAACATTGGTTTGGGCAATCAGCCCCAGCATTTT. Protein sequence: CASNNIGLGNQPQHF. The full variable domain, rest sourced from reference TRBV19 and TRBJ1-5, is DGGITQSPKYLFRKEGQNVTLSCEQNLNHDAMYWYRQDPGQGLRLIYYSQIVNDFQKGDIAEGYSVSREKKESFPLTVTSAQKNPTAFYLCASNNIGLGNQPQHFGDGTRLSIL.

Written as DNA, the CDR3 is TGTGCCAGCAGCTTCCTCCGGACTGGGGCCAACGTCCTGACTTTC. This sequence encodes CASSFLRTGANVLTF. The chain couples TRBV5-6 to TRBJ2-6; D remains ambiguous. Germline V gene lookup returns CDR1 SGHDT and CDR2 YYEEEE. This CDR3 is 15 amino acids long. With 2 bases removed from V and 2 bases from J, the gap between germline ends came to 8 bases.

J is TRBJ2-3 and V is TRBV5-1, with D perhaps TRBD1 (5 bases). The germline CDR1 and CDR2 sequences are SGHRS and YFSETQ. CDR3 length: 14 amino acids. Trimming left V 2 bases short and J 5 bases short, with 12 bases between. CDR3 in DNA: TGCGCCAGCAGCTTACCTACAGGAGAAGATACGCAGTATTTT. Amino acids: CASSLPTGEDTQYF. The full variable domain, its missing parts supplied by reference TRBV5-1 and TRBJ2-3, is KAGVTQTPRYLIKTRGQQVTLSCSPISGHRSVSWYQQTPGQGLQFLFEYFSETQRNKGNFPGRFSGRQFSNSRSEMNVSTLELGDSALYLCASSLPTGEDTQYFGPGTRLTVL.

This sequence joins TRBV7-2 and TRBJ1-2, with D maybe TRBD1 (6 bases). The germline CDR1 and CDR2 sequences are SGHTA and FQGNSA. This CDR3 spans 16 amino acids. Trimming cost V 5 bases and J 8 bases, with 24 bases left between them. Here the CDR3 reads CASSPGETGRAPGYTF. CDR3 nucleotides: TGTGCCAGCAGCCCAGGGGAAACGGGACGAGCCCCAGGCTACACCTTC.

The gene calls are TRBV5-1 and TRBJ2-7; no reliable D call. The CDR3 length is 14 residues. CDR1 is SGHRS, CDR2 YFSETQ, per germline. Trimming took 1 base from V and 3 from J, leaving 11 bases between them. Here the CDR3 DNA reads TGCGCCAGCAGCTTGCTCGGAAGCCACTACGAGCAGTACTTC. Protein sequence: CASSLLGSHYEQYF.

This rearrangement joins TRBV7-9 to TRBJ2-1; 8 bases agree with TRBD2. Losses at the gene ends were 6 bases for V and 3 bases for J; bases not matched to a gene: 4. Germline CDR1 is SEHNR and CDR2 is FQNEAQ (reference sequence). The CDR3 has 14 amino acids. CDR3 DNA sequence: TGTGCCAGCAGGCCGGGACTAGACTACAATGAGCAGTTCTTC. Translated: CASRPGLDYNEQFF. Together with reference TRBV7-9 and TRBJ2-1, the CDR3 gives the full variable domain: DTGVSQNPRHKITKRGQNVTFRCDPISEHNRLYWYRQTLGQGPEFLTYFQNEAQLEKSRLLSDRFSAERPKGSFSTLEIQRTEQGDSAMYLCASRPGLDYNEQFFGPGTRLTVL.

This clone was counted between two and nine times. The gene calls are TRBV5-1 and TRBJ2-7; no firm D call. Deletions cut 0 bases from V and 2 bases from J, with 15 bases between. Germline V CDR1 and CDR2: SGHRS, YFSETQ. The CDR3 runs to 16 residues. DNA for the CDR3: TGCGCCAGCAGCTTGGACCGGGCGGTTCTCGCCTACGAGCAGTACTTC. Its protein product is CASSLDRAVLAYEQYF.

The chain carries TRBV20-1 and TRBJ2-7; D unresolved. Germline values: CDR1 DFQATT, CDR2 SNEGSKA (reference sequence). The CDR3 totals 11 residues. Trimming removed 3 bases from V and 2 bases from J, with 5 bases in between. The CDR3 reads CSARPTYEQYF. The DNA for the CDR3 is TGCAGTGCTAGGCCAACCTACGAGCAGTACTTC.